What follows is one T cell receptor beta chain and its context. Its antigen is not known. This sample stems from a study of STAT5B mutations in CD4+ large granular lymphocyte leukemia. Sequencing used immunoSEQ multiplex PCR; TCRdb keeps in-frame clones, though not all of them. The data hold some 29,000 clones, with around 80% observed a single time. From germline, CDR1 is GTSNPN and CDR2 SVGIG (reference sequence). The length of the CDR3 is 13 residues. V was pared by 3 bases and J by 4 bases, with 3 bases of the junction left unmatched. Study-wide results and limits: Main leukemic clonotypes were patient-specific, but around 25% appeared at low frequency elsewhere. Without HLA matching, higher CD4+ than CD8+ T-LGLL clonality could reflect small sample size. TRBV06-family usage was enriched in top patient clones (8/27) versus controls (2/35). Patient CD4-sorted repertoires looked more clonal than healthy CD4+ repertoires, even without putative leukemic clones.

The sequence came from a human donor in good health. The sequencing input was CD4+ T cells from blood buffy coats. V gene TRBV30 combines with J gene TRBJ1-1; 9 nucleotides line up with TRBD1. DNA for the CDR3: TGTGCCTGGAGCGGACAGGGGAGCACTGAAGCTTTCTTT. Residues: CAWSGQGSTEAFF.